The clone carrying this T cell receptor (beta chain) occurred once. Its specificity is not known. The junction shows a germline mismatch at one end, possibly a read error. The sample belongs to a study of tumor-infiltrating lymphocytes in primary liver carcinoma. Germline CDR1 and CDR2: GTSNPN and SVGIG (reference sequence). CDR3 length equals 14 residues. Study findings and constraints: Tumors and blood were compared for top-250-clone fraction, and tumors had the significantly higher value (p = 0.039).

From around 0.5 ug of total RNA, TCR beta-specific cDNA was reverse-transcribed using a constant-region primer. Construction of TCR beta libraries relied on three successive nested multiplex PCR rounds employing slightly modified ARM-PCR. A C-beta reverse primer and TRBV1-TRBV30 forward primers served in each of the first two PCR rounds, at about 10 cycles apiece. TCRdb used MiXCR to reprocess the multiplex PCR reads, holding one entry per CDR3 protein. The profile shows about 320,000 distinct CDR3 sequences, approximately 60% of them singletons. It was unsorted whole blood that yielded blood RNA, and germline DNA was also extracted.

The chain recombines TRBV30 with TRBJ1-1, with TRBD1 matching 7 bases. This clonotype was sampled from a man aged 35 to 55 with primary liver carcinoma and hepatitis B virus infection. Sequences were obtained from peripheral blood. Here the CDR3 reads CAWSLGTVNTETFF. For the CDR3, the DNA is TGTGCCTGGAGTCTCGGGACAGTGAACACTGAAACTTTCTTT.